These 26 T cell receptor beta chains originate from one sample sequenced in a study of cytomegalovirus exposure and HLA in healthy donors. The PCR was carried out with 60 Vbeta primers and 13 Jbeta primers. Data came from immunoSEQ multiplex PCR; TCRdb stores just in-frame clones and leaves some out. The repertoire table contains 170,000 or so clones. Material: PBMCs. These receptors were taken from a man aged 30 to 39 in good health and CMV-seronegative.

The J gene is TRBJ2-5, the V gene TRBV18; TRBD2 matches 10 bases. CDR3 length equals 15 residues. The V and J ends lost 0 bases and 4 bases, in that order; junction bases with no gene match: 2. Germline CDR1 reads KGHSH; CDR2 reads LQKENI. The chain's CDR3 is CASSPPGLASETQYF. Written as DNA, the CDR3 is TGTGCCAGCTCACCACCGGGACTAGCGTCAGAGACCCAGTACTTC.

This chain connects TRBV10-2 to TRBJ2-5; tentatively, D is TRBD1 (5 bases). Between the trimmed V and J ends, which lost 3 bases and 3 bases, there was a span of 11 bases. The CDR3 has 14 residues. The germline V gene has CDR1 WSHSY and CDR2 SAAADI. CDR3 residues: CASSDWQGKETQYF. The DNA for the CDR3 is TGCGCCAGCAGTGATTGGCAGGGAAAAGAGACCCAGTACTTC.

The DNA of the CDR3 is TGTGCTAGTGGTTTGTTCCAGGGATTCCCTATACAAGAGACCCAGTACTTC. Its translation is CASGLFQGFPIQETQYF. The chain links TRBV12-5 to TRBJ2-5, with D possibly matching TRBD1 (5 bases). This CDR3 comprises 17 residues. V was clipped by 2 bases and J by 2 bases, with 18 bases between them. The germline V gene encodes CDR1 LGHNT and CDR2 FRNRAP.

J is TRBJ1-4 and V is TRBV30; D unclear. Trimming took 2 bases from V and 0 from J, leaving 10 bases between them. Germline V lookup: CDR1 GTSNPN, CDR2 SVGIG (reference sequence). The CDR3 has 15 amino acids. Written as DNA, the CDR3 is TGTGCCTGGAGTCCCGCGCTCGCAACTAATGAAAAACTGTTTTTT. Its protein is CAWSPALATNEKLFF.

The chain combines TRBV2 with TRBJ1-1, with D unclear. The CDR3 extends over 13 amino acids. Deletions cut 3 bases from V and 0 bases from J, with 5 bases between. Per germline, CDR1 SNHLY and CDR2 FYNNEI. CDR3 sequence: CASSEGLNTEAFF. DNA of the CDR3: TGTGCCAGCAGTGAGGGCCTGAACACTGAAGCTTTCTTT.

The J gene is TRBJ1-5, the V gene TRBV6-5, with D perhaps TRBD1 (5 bases). V was pared by 3 bases and J by 5 bases, with 14 bases between. The germline V gene has CDR1 MNHEY and CDR2 SVGAGI. This CDR3 comprises 15 residues. For the CDR3, the DNA is TGTGCCAGCAGTTATCGACAGACCGAAGATCAGCCCCAGCATTTT. As protein: CASSYRQTEDQPQHF.

V and J are TRBV19 and TRBJ2-2, with 8 bases matching TRBD2. Germline CDR1 and CDR2: LNHDA and SQIVND (reference sequence). The CDR3 consists of 15 residues. Trimming removed 5 bases from V and 4 bases from J; junction bases left unmatched: 6. For the CDR3, the DNA is TGTGCCAGTAGTGGAGCGGGAGAGGGCACCGGGGAGCTGTTTTTT. Translation gives CASSGAGEGTGELFF.

The chain carries TRBV5-4 and TRBJ2-7; D not certain. The CDR3 is 14 residues long. Germline V CDR1 and CDR2: SGHNT, YYREEE (reference sequence). The V end lost 0 bases, the J end lost 1 base, and 8 bases lay between the germline ends. The CDR3 coding sequence is TGTGCCAGCAGCTTGGCAGGTCGTTCCTACGAGCAGTACTTC. Translation: CASSLAGRSYEQYF.

V usage is TRBV10-1 and J usage is TRBJ2-2; 14 bases agree with TRBD2. This CDR3 is built from 18 residues. V was pared by 7 bases and J by 0 bases, with 7 bases of the junction left unmatched. Germline-derived CDR1 and CDR2 are WNHNN and SYGVQD (reference sequence). The chain's CDR3 is CASKPGTSGSSNTGELFF. The CDR3 coding sequence is TGCGCCAGCAAACCCGGGACTAGCGGGAGTTCGAACACCGGGGAGCTGTTTTTT.

The chain combines TRBV5-5 with TRBJ2-7, with D possibly matching TRBD1 (5 bases). The CDR3 loop spans 14 amino acids. CDR1 is SGHKS, CDR2 YYEKEE, per germline (reference sequence). The V end lost 0 bases, the J end lost 7 bases, and 14 bases lay between the germline ends. The CDR3 nucleotides read TGTGCCAGCAGCTTGGGCAGGGCGTTAGGGGAGCAGTACTTC. Its protein is CASSLGRALGEQYF.

The rearrangement uses TRBV5-4 and TRBJ2-4; TRBD1 agrees at 9 bases. Unmatched junction bases numbered 11, after V lost 4 bases and J lost 0 bases. Germline V gene lookup returns CDR1 SGHNT and CDR2 YYREEE (reference sequence). The CDR3 has 18 amino acids. The CDR3 here is CASSPALDRGLAKNIQYF. The CDR3 DNA follows: TGTGCCAGCAGCCCCGCCCTGGACAGGGGCCTAGCCAAAAACATTCAGTACTTC.

V is TRBV5-1 and J is TRBJ2-3; a weak D match, TRBD2 (6 bases). Germline assignment: CDR1 SGHRS and CDR2 YFSETQ. The CDR3 runs to 15 residues. Trimming took 4 bases from V and 3 from J, leaving 15 bases between them. CDR3 amino acids: CASSVGPAGTDTQYF. The CDR3 DNA sequence: TGCGCCAGCAGCGTTGGACCGGCGGGGACAGATACGCAGTATTTT.

This sequence joins TRBV11-3 and TRBJ2-7, with 13 bases fitting TRBD2. Germline-derived CDR1 and CDR2 are SGHNT and YENEEA. The trim removed 4 bases at V and 2 bases at J, leaving 2 bases unmatched. The CDR3 consists of 15 residues. CDR3 bases: TGTGCCAGCAGCTACGGACTAGCGGGAGCCTACGAGCAGTACTTC. Protein product: CASSYGLAGAYEQYF.

The CDR3, as DNA: TGCGCCAGCAGCTTGGGGACCTCCGGGACAGGGGCTACCTATGGCTACACCTTC. Protein product: CASSLGTSGTGATYGYTF. This chain joins TRBV5-1 and TRBJ1-2; 10 positions match TRBD1. Germline V gene lookup returns CDR1 SGHRS and CDR2 YFSETQ. J gave up 4 bases and V 0 bases, and 12 bases lay outside the gene matches. This CDR3 has 18 amino acids.

The chain combines TRBV19 with TRBJ2-1; 12 bases line up with TRBD2. The CDR3 sequence is 15 residues long. CDR1 is LNHDA and CDR2 is SQIVND in the germline V gene (reference sequence). V shed 4 bases, J shed 7 bases, and the junction held 5 bases outside the gene matches. The CDR3, as DNA: TGTGCCAGTAGTACCCTAGCGGGAGGGCTGAATGAGCAGTTCTTC. Its protein is CASSTLAGGLNEQFF.

V usage is TRBV5-1 and J usage is TRBJ1-5; a weak D match, TRBD1 (6 bases). V was shortened by 4 bases and J by 5 bases, with 13 bases between the two germline ends. Germline V gene lookup returns CDR1 SGHRS and CDR2 YFSETQ. The length of the CDR3 is 14 residues. DNA of the CDR3: TGCGCCAGCAGCACAGGGACACCTGATCAGCCCCAGCATTTT. This gives the protein CASSTGTPDQPQHF. Together with reference TRBV5-1 and TRBJ1-5, the CDR3 gives the full variable domain: KAGVTQTPRYLIKTRGQQVTLSCSPISGHRSVSWYQQTPGQGLQFLFEYFSETQRNKGNFPGRFSGRQFSNSRSEMNVSTLELGDSALYLCASSTGTPDQPQHFGDGTRLSIL.

This sequence joins TRBV29-1 and TRBJ2-3, with 12 bases identical to TRBD1. CDR1 and CDR2 (germline): SQVTM, ANQGSEA. Trimming cost V 4 bases and J 2 bases; bases outside gene matches: 1. This CDR3 has 14 amino acids. CDR3 in DNA: TGCAGCGTTGCGGGACAGGGGGCCACAGATACGCAGTATTTT. It encodes CSVAGQGATDTQYF.

The chain recombines TRBV27 with TRBJ2-7, with D perhaps TRBD1 (5 bases). Germline V gene data show CDR1 as MNHEY and CDR2 as SMNVEV (reference sequence). The CDR3 extends over 13 amino acids. V lost 4 bases to trimming and J lost 5 bases, with 12 bases between them. The CDR3 coding sequence is TGTGCCAGCAGTTATAACTGGGGCGACGAGCAGTACTTC. Its translation is CASSYNWGDEQYF.

The V call is TRBV7-2, the J call TRBJ2-7; TRBD2 matches 10 bases. The CDR3 totals 15 residues. Germline V gene lookup returns CDR1 SGHTA and CDR2 FQGNSA. The ends lost 7 bases at V and 0 bases at J; junction bases unmatched: 6. CDR3 nucleotide sequence: TGTGCCAGCAACCCTAGCGGGAGTCCCTCCTACGAGCAGTACTTC. Translation: CASNPSGSPSYEQYF.

The chain recombines TRBV18 with TRBJ2-7, with D possibly TRBD1 on 5 matching bases. The CDR3 contains 15 residues. Germline V CDR1 and CDR2: KGHSH, LQKENI. Trimming left V 2 bases short and J 6 bases short, with 17 bases between. CDR3 nucleotide sequence: TGTGCCAGCTCACCATGGGTAAGCAGGGTGGCCGAGCAGTACTTC. Protein sequence: CASSPWVSRVAEQYF.

The chain combines TRBV6-1 with TRBJ2-1, with a tentative D call TRBD2 (6 bases). Trimming took 3 bases from V and 7 from J, leaving 13 bases between them. Germline V CDR1 and CDR2: MNHNS, SASEGT. The CDR3 has 14 residues. The CDR3 here is CASSDPGLSNEQFF. The CDR3 DNA follows: TGTGCCAGCAGTGACCCGGGACTTTCGAATGAGCAGTTCTTC.

This sequence joins TRBV9 and TRBJ2-7; possible D gene TRBD2, 6 bases. Trimming left V 4 bases short and J 0 bases short, with 14 bases between. Looked up from germline, CDR1 is SGDLS and CDR2 is YYNGEE. This CDR3 has 15 residues. The CDR3 nucleotides read TGTGCCAGCAGCACAACGGGGGAGATCTCCTACGAGCAGTACTTC. Protein sequence: CASSTTGEISYEQYF.

The CDR3 nucleotides read TGTGCCACCAGCAGAGATCGCCTACCTAATAATGAAGCTTTCTTT. Protein: CATSRDRLPNNEAFF. The chain links TRBV15 to TRBJ1-1; D gene ambiguous. The germline V gene encodes CDR1 LNHNV and CDR2 YYDKDF (reference sequence). V lost 0 bases and J lost 7, with 15 bases in between. This CDR3 is 15 amino acids long.

The gene calls are TRBV6-6 and TRBJ2-4, with 11 nucleotides matching TRBD1. V was pared by 6 bases and J by 5 bases, with 6 bases of the junction left unmatched. From germline, CDR1 is MNHNY and CDR2 SVGAGI (reference sequence). CDR3 length: 15 residues. CDR3 sequence (DNA): TGTGCCAGCAGCAGGGACAGGGGGACCCAAAACATTCAGTACTTC. Encoded protein: CASSRDRGTQNIQYF.

The chain uses TRBV9 and TRBJ2-1; TRBD1 agrees at 7 bases. Per germline, CDR1 SGDLS and CDR2 YYNGEE. Trimming at V came to 7 bases and at J to 3 bases, leaving 4 bases not matched to a gene. CDR3 length: 13 amino acids. The CDR3 DNA is TGTGCCAGCGGACAGGCGGACTACAATGAGCAGTTCTTC. Its translation is CASGQADYNEQFF.

The chain links TRBV28 to TRBJ1-1, with 7 bases that match TRBD1. The CDR3 has 12 residues. J lost 8 bases, V lost 5 bases, and 5 bases had no gene match. CDR1 MDHEN and CDR2 SYDVKM come from the germline V gene. The CDR3 DNA sequence: TGTGCCAGCAGTGCCGAGACAGGGGAAGCTTTCTTT. Translation: CASSAETGEAFF.